These 9 T cell receptor beta chains were sequenced from one sample in a study of blood T cell repertoires in COVID-19. The table came from immunoSEQ multiplex PCR; TCRdb's copy has only in-frame clones and leaves some out. The sample has 75,000 to 95,000 clones; about 80% are singletons. The sample was peripheral blood. The receptors come from a man in his 60s with acute or convalescent COVID-19.

The gene calls are TRBV29-1 and TRBJ1-1; D unresolved. V gave up 7 bases and J gave up 1 base, with 10 bases separating them. Germline assignment: CDR1 SQVTM and CDR2 ANQGSEA. The CDR3 loop spans 12 amino acids. CDR3 DNA: TGCAGCGGGGAGGTGCAGAACACTGAAGCTTTCTTT. Protein: CSGEVQNTEAFF.

The chain links TRBV10-3 to TRBJ2-5; possibly TRBD2 for D (5 bases). The CDR3 runs 15 residues. Germline loops: CDR1 ENHRY, CDR2 SYGVKD. V lost 3 bases and J 1 base, leaving 12 bases between the germline ends. The CDR3 loop reads CAISDEGRTQETQYF. The CDR3 DNA follows: TGTGCCATCAGTGACGAGGGCAGGACCCAAGAGACCCAGTACTTC.

V and J are TRBV6-5 and TRBJ2-1, with a tentative D call TRBD1 (6 bases). The CDR3 is made up of 15 amino acids. V was trimmed by 2 bases and J by 4 bases, leaving 12 bases between them. Germline values: CDR1 MNHEY, CDR2 SVGAGI. The CDR3 is CASSYQIGQYNEQFF. As DNA, the CDR3 is TGTGCCAGCAGTTACCAAATCGGACAGTACAATGAGCAGTTCTTC.

J is TRBJ2-7 and V is TRBV28; D unclear. The CDR3 extends over 14 amino acids. Germline values: CDR1 MDHEN, CDR2 SYDVKM. The germline V and J ends were trimmed by 8 bases and 0 bases, with 14 bases remaining between them. In nucleotides, the CDR3 is TGTGCCAGCCGCCGCAGACAACACTCCTACGAGCAGTACTTC. This translates into CASRRRQHSYEQYF.

V gene TRBV7-6 combines with J gene TRBJ1-5, with 11 bases aligning to TRBD1. CDR1 and CDR2 from the germline V gene are SGHVS and FNYEAQ. The CDR3 is 16 residues long. V trimming: 1 base; J trimming: 5 bases; junction bases outside the gene matches: 4. The CDR3 sequence is CASSLGSGQGDQPQHF. CDR3 sequence (DNA): TGTGCCAGCAGCTTAGGCTCGGGACAGGGGGATCAGCCCCAGCATTTT.

The chain is built from TRBV24-1 and TRBJ2-1, with D maybe TRBD2 (6 bases). The CDR3 is made up of 17 amino acids. The ends were cut back, 4 bases at V and 4 bases at J, with 19 bases in the middle. Germline loops: CDR1 KGHDR, CDR2 SFDVKD. CDR3 DNA sequence: TGTGCCACCAGTGACAGGGACTCGGGTGGGGCATACAATGAGCAGTTCTTC. Encoded protein: CATSDRDSGGAYNEQFF.

This clone showed up just once. The J gene is TRBJ2-5, the V gene TRBV24-1; 8 positions agree with TRBD2. J was trimmed by 5 bases and V by 3 bases; bases with no gene match: 10. The CDR3 runs to 16 residues. Germline V gene sequence: CDR1 KGHDR, CDR2 SFDVKD. The CDR3: CATSDPHGTGGETQYF. CDR3 DNA sequence: TGTGCCACCAGTGATCCCCACGGGACGGGGGGGGAGACCCAGTACTTC.

The CDR3 nucleotides are TGTGCCAGCAGCGCATACACAGGGGGCAGGTCGAACACTGAAGCTTTCTTT. Residues: CASSAYTGGRSNTEAFF. This chain links TRBV7-8 with TRBJ1-1; 9 nucleotides align to TRBD1. The CDR3 extends over 17 amino acids. Germline V gene data show CDR1 as SGHVS and CDR2 as FQNEAQ. Trimming at V came to 5 bases and at J to 1 base, leaving 11 bases not matched to a gene. Full variable domain (remainder filled in from reference TRBV7-8 and TRBJ1-1): GAGVSQSPRYKVAKRGQDVALRCDPISGHVSLFWYQQALGQGPEFLTYFQNEAQLDKSGLPSDRFFAERPEGSVSTLKIQRTQQEDSAVYLCASSAYTGGRSNTEAFFGQGTRLTVV.

The chain couples TRBV7-8 to TRBJ1-5; D perhaps matches TRBD1 (5 bases). This CDR3 has 15 residues. Germline values: CDR1 SGHVS, CDR2 FQNEAQ. Trimming took off 1 base at V and 7 bases at J, with 14 bases between the two ends. CDR3 amino acids: CASSLGAQGRQPQHF. The DNA for the CDR3 is TGTGCCAGCAGCTTAGGGGCTCAGGGTAGGCAGCCCCAGCATTTT.